Below, 27 T cell receptor beta chains from the same sample are listed, as sequenced in a study of blood T cells in healthy people across ages. Primers used in a second PCR of roughly 7 to 12 cycles were a sample-barcoded 5' primer and a J-beta primer mix. TCRdb passed the 5' RACE reads through MiXCR, listing each CDR3 protein once. The sample lists 2 million or so distinct CDR3 sequences, less than 50% occurring once. Sequencing used blood. These receptors came from a woman between 35 and 50 years old in good health.

The chain employs TRBV4-2 and TRBJ1-2; D remains ambiguous. The CDR3 spans 18 residues. V was pared by 0 bases and J by 1 base, with 18 bases between. Germline V gives CDR1 LGHNA, CDR2 YNFKEQ. CDR3 DNA sequence: TGTGCCAGCAGCCAAGATAGGGTCGGAGTGCTCGGTAACTATGGCTACACCTTC. Residues: CASSQDRVGVLGNYGYTF.

This clonotype has more than one count but fewer than ten. The rearrangement links TRBV5-1 to TRBJ2-3; tentatively, D is TRBD1 or TRBD2 (6 bases each). Germline CDR1 reads SGHRS; CDR2 reads YFSETQ. CDR3 length: 13 residues. Deletions cut 3 bases from V and 5 bases from J, with 10 bases between. This CDR3 reads CASSWGAQDTQYF. For the CDR3, the DNA is TGCGCCAGCAGCTGGGGGGCCCAAGATACGCAGTATTTT.

The chain uses TRBV11-1 and TRBJ2-5, with D perhaps assigned TRBD1 or TRBD2 (5 bases each). The CDR3 runs to 13 residues. With 3 bases removed from V and 3 bases from J, the gap between germline ends came to 8 bases. Germline CDR1 SGHAT, CDR2 FQDESV (reference sequence). CDR3 coding DNA: TGTGCCAGCAGCTTTCGGGACGAAGAGACCCAGTACTTC. It codes for CASSFRDEETQYF.

CDR3 DNA sequence: TGTGCCAGCAGCCCATGGGATTCTGGGGCCAACGTCCTGACTTTC. Amino acid sequence: CASSPWDSGANVLTF. The chain joins TRBV27 to TRBJ2-6, with D uncertain. This CDR3 has 15 residues. V was cut by 6 bases and J by 1 base, with 10 bases left in between. Germline assignment: CDR1 MNHEY and CDR2 SMNVEV (reference sequence).

This clonotype was seen a handful of times. This chain joins TRBV7-2 and TRBJ2-7, with TRBD1 as a possible D gene (6 bases). This CDR3 is 15 amino acids long. Germline V CDR1 and CDR2: SGHTA, FQGNSA. V shed 5 bases and J shed 4 bases, with 18 bases lying between them. CDR3 bases: TGTGCCAGCAGCGCCTTACAGGGCATTGGGTACGAGCAGTACTTC. Encoded protein: CASSALQGIGYEQYF.

For this clonotype: The germline gene is not matched at one end of the junction; a read error may be the cause. This rearrangement joins TRBV4-1 to TRBJ2-5, with D unclear. Germline V gene lookup returns CDR1 MGHRA and CDR2 YSYEKL. The CDR3 sequence is 13 residues long. The CDR3: CVSSQVLMETQYF. In nucleotides, the CDR3 is TGCGTCAGCAGCCAAGTTCTGATGGAGACCCAGTACTTC.

The chain has TRBV9 and TRBJ2-5, with 9 bases aligning to TRBD2. Germline assignment: CDR1 SGDLS and CDR2 YYNGEE. V lost 0 bases, J lost 3 bases, and 9 bases stayed unmatched. CDR3 length: 17 amino acids. The CDR3 sequence is CASSVDPLAGKKETQYF. The CDR3 nucleotides read TGTGCCAGCAGCGTAGACCCGCTAGCGGGGAAAAAAGAGACCCAGTACTTC.

In this sample, this clonotype turned up a few times. The chain is built from TRBV28 and TRBJ2-5; D possibly corresponds to TRBD2 (5 bases). The CDR3 is made up of 13 amino acids. CDR1 MDHEN and CDR2 SYDVKM come from the germline V gene. V shed 8 bases and J shed 1 base, with 11 bases lying between them. DNA for the CDR3: TGTGCCAGCCACCGGACTCCCCAAGAGACCCAGTACTTC. This translates into CASHRTPQETQYF.

The chain employs TRBV6-2 or TRBV6-3 and TRBJ2-6; D unresolved. Germline V gene lookup returns CDR1 MNHEY and CDR2 SVGEGT. This CDR3 is 16 amino acids long. V was pared by 2 bases and J by 0 bases, with 8 bases between. The CDR3, as DNA: TGTGCCAGCAGTTACGTTTTGACCTCTGGGGCCAACGTCCTGACTTTC. This sequence encodes CASSYVLTSGANVLTF.

The rearrangement joins TRBV7-4 to TRBJ2-1; possible D gene TRBD2, 5 bases. The CDR3 extends over 11 amino acids. Germline values: CDR1 SGHVT, CDR2 SQSDAQ. The V and J ends lost 5 bases and 9 bases respectively, with 8 bases between them. The CDR3 DNA reads TGTGCCAGCAGCGGCGGGTGTGAGCAGTTCTTC. It specifies CASSGGCEQFF.

V is TRBV7-9 and J is TRBJ1-6; D is uncertain. Trimming took 0 bases from V and 0 from J, leaving 9 bases between them. Per the germline V gene, CDR1 is SEHNR and CDR2 is FQNEAQ (reference sequence). The CDR3 covers 17 residues. The CDR3 DNA reads TGTGCCAGCAGCTTAGCGACGGGGAGCTCCTATAATTCACCCCTCCACTTT. Its protein product is CASSLATGSSYNSPLHF.

This clonotype has only a few counts. This chain connects TRBV29-1 to TRBJ2-1; possible D gene TRBD2, 5 bases. CDR1 is SQVTM and CDR2 is ANQGSEA in the germline V gene. Deletions cut 3 bases from V and 7 bases from J, with 19 bases between. The CDR3 has 15 amino acids. In DNA, the CDR3 is TGCAGCGTTGAGGGCGAGGTCCGGGGTGGGAATGAGCAGTTCTTC. Amino acid sequence: CSVEGEVRGGNEQFF.

A few counts support this clonotype. V usage is TRBV10-3 and J usage is TRBJ2-4, with 11 bases matching TRBD1. TRBJ2-7 explains the end of the DNA better; the J call may be wrong. The CDR3 runs 14 residues. Germline V gene sequence: CDR1 ENHRY, CDR2 SYGVKD. The CDR3 bases are TGTGCCATCAGTGATGGACAGGGGGCTAACGAGCAGTACTTC. Its translation is CAISDGQGANEQYF.

This clonotype occurred a few times. The gene calls are TRBV11-2 and TRBJ2-7; D is ambiguous. The CDR3 is made up of 14 amino acids. Trimming cost V 0 bases and J 3 bases, with 9 bases left between them. CDR1 is SGHAT, CDR2 FQNNGV, per germline. The CDR3 nucleotides are TGTGCCAGCAGCTTAGACAGGTCGCTCTACGAGCAGTACTTC. It yields the protein CASSLDRSLYEQYF.

The chain links TRBV20-1 to TRBJ2-1, with 8 bases matching TRBD2. With the DNA end fitting TRBJ2-7 better, the J assignment may be wrong. The germline CDR1 and CDR2 sequences are DFQATT and SNEGSKA (reference sequence). The CDR3 covers 15 residues. For the CDR3, the DNA is TGCAGTGCCCCCCCCGGGACTAGTCGGTACAATGAGCAGTACTTC. It specifies CSAPPGTSRYNEQYF.

Turning to this clonotype: The DNA is omitted, as the CDR3 cannot be located on it reliably, and the CDR3 follows TCRdb's listing. The chain combines TRBV28 with TRBJ2-1; TRBD1 reflects the table's D call only, with no check against the DNA. Germline CDR1 is MDHEN and CDR2 is SYDVKM. The CDR3 is made up of 12 amino acids, end residues included. CDR3 protein: CASNVGTGAMFF.

V and J are TRBV18 and TRBJ2-3, with D hard to call. CDR3 size: 15 residues. Deletions cut 1 base from V and 7 bases from J, with 15 bases between. Germline CDR1 KGHSH, CDR2 LQKENI. This CDR3 reads CASSPLAEGPNTQYF. The CDR3 DNA is TGTGCCAGCTCACCACTGGCGGAAGGACCGAATACGCAGTATTTT.

This chain joins TRBV7-9 and TRBJ1-2; 9 positions agree with TRBD1. The V and J ends lost 5 bases and 3 bases, in that order; junction bases with no gene match: 10. The CDR3 spans 16 residues. Germline assignment: CDR1 SEHNR and CDR2 FQNEAQ (reference sequence). The CDR3: CASSSLGTGMDYGYTF. DNA for the CDR3: TGTGCCAGCAGCAGCTTGGGGACAGGGATGGACTATGGCTACACCTTC.

Concerning this clonotype: Relative to the germline gene, one junction end is altered; a read error may explain this. The chain is built from TRBV27 and TRBJ2-4; 8 nucleotides line up with TRBD1. The DNA end is a closer match to TRBJ2-5, so the J assignment may be wrong. CDR1 and CDR2 (germline): MNHEY, SMNVEV (reference sequence). The CDR3 contains 15 residues. The CDR3 loop reads CTSSLRQGALETQYF. The CDR3 DNA is TGTACCAGCAGTTTACGGCAGGGGGCATTAGAGACCCAGTACTTC.

The rearrangement joins TRBV10-3 to TRBJ2-7; TRBD2 agrees at 8 bases. The CDR3 runs to 13 residues. V lost 10 bases to trimming and J lost 0 bases; unmatched junction nucleotides: 5. Germline values: CDR1 ENHRY, CDR2 SYGVKD. CDR3 sequence reads: CATGRGSSYEQYF. In nucleotides, the CDR3 is TGTGCCACCGGGAGGGGCAGCTCCTACGAGCAGTACTTC.

This clonotype was counted between two and nine times. This chain uses TRBV7-2 with TRBJ2-6, with 7 bases matching TRBD1. Trimming took 3 bases from V and 1 from J; bases not matched to a gene: 6. CDR3 length: 17 residues. Germline loops: CDR1 SGHTA, CDR2 FQGNSA. CDR3 loop: CASSLTGSKSGANVLTF. The CDR3 DNA is TGTGCCAGCAGCTTGACAGGGTCCAAATCTGGGGCCAACGTCCTGACTTTC.

The chain has TRBV4-1 and TRBJ1-2, with no clear D. Germline-derived CDR1 and CDR2 are MGHRA and YSYEKL. The CDR3 is made up of 16 amino acids. V was cut by 0 bases and J by 2 bases, with 13 bases left in between. DNA for the CDR3: TGCGCCAGCAGCCAAGAGCCCCGGGCCCAGAACTATGGCTACACCTTC. Encoded protein: CASSQEPRAQNYGYTF.

This clonotype was observed once. A junction end diverges from the germline sequence, so it may reflect a read error. The CDR3 spells CASGYRLAGSTDTQYF. For the CDR3, the DNA is TGTGCCAGCGGTTACCGACTAGCGGGGAGCACAGATACGCAGTATTTT. The chain couples TRBV6-5 to TRBJ2-3; 11 bases are shared with TRBD2. The length of the CDR3 is 16 residues. The germline V gene has CDR1 MNHEY and CDR2 SVGAGI.

In this sample, this clonotype turned up a few times. V gene TRBV7-2 combines with J gene TRBJ2-1; the match to TRBD1 covers 9 bases. The CDR3 is 13 residues long. The germline gives CDR1 SGHTA, CDR2 FQGNSA. The junction had 6 bases not matched to a gene; V was cut back by 2 bases and J by 13 bases. CDR3 nucleotide sequence: TGTGCCAGCAGCTTAAGGGGACAGGGTTTTCAGTTCTTC. This encodes CASSLRGQGFQFF.

The chain recombines TRBV3-1 with TRBJ2-3, with D unresolved. Trimming removed 1 base at V and 2 bases at J, with 16 bases between. The CDR3 is 17 amino acids. The germline gives CDR1 LGHDT, CDR2 YNNKEL (reference sequence). The CDR3 nucleotides read TGTGCCAGCAGCCAAGGGATCGTTGGCGGATTCACAGATACGCAGTATTTT. Its translation is CASSQGIVGGFTDTQYF.

J is TRBJ2-5 and V is TRBV20-1, with TRBD2 identical over 12 bases. Trimming at V came to 5 bases and at J to 7 bases, leaving 14 bases not matched to a gene. The length of the CDR3 is 16 residues. Per germline, CDR1 DFQATT and CDR2 SNEGSKA (reference sequence). The CDR3 reads CSAALASGGAGWTQYF. CDR3 in DNA: TGCAGTGCTGCCCTAGCTAGCGGGGGGGCGGGGTGGACCCAGTACTTC.

This clonotype was counted only a few times. The chain couples TRBV6-2 or TRBV6-3 to TRBJ2-7; 13 bases map to TRBD2. The germline V gene has CDR1 MNHEY and CDR2 SVGEGT. V lost 6 bases to trimming and J lost 3 bases; unmatched junction nucleotides: 5. The CDR3 length is 15 residues. CDR3 sequence: CASRPGTSGDYEQYF. For the CDR3, the DNA is TGTGCCAGCAGACCCGGGACTAGCGGGGACTACGAGCAGTACTTC.